This TCR beta chain was captured in a study of blood T cell repertoires in COVID-19 (dated by TCRdb to the early 2020s). Regarding the research as a whole: Collaborator samples came from the United States, Italy and Spain and covered acute and convalescent phases of COVID-19. Nearly every sample came with metadata listing a de-identified subject ID, COVID-19 status, age in years and sex. HLA class I and class II types, where available, came from metadata supplied by the sample provider rather than from assay-based typing. The material from the prospective study consisted of cDNA or gDNA derived from T cells, B-cell-depleted T cells, or PBMCs. Subjects who had been exposed to COVID-19, were actively infected with it, or had recovered from it provided the deeply sampled blood TCRbeta repertoires that made up the dataset. The repertoires were released in a freely available public database intended as a resource for research on the immune response to SARS-CoV-2. The samples were drawn from the first 160 participants of the ongoing ImmuneRACE study and from 1,254 subjects provided by 6 global collaborators. Findings and caveats that apply to the study as a whole: The amount of clinical and demographic metadata varied by source and participant and was provided uncurated.

Collaborating institutions collected whole blood in K2EDTA tubes following their own protocols. For TCRbeta analysis, collaborators shipped samples as frozen whole blood, isolated PBMCs, or DNA extracted from either of those sample types. TCRbeta CDR3 regions were amplified from genomic DNA using the immunoSEQ Assay, a bias-controlled multiplex PCR. The original methods were these. Within the assay, amplification of reference gene primers was used to estimate how many nucleated cells each sample contained. Sequence reads were collapsed and filtered to measure the absolute abundance of every unique TCRbeta CDR3 rearrangement. Productive Simpson clonality was computed per sample as the square root of Simpson's diversity index over productive rearrangements. In its TCRdb copy, this immuneACCESS table keeps in-frame sequences only and misses some clones. Where compared with another copy, unresolved V genes explain less than half of these, and the others have no known cause. Clonal size and the V and J genes are those of that table, whereas D and trimming came from the DNA. Recorded for this sample are some 150,000 clones; over 65% of them occurred a single time. More than 3.5% of the sample lies in the top ten.

Reading the germline V gene (reference sequence) gives CDR1 GTSNPN and CDR2 SVGIG. Trimming at the junction amounts to 1 base on V and 4 bases on J, and the germline ends lie 8 bases apart. From the cysteine up to the phenylalanine, the CDR3 has a length of 13 residues. Kept here is only the CDR3 DNA, which spans 39 bases and is read in frame from base 1. About this clone: Its antigen is not yet known. The record has no base qualities; no much larger clone is one base away.

This clonotype was sampled from an elderly woman with active or convalescent COVID-19. Sequences were obtained from peripheral blood. The rearranged segments are TRBV30 and TRBJ1-5; the D gene is not confidently resolved. DNA sequence: TGTGCCTGGAGTGAGGAGAGAAATCAGCCCCAGCATTTT. It encodes CAWSEERNQPQHF.